Reported below is one TCR beta chain. Its specificity is not known. cDNA synthesis used the whole RNA isolate, giving expressed TCRB sequences. Around 3.8 million reads per sample were averaged for naive, central memory and regulatory samples. Some clones are missing from TCRdb's copy, which holds only in-frame ones; the method was immunoSEQ multiplex PCR. Among over 650,000 clones, over 12% were seen once, and the ten largest hold approximately 0.042%. This CDR3 is 15 amino acids long. Deletions cut 1 base from V and 0 bases from J, with 5 bases between. CDR1 SGHRS and CDR2 YFSETQ come from the germline V gene. The data are from a study of beta chain features in type 1 diabetes. General study findings and limits: Type 1 diabetes patients showed a moderate but significant shortening of TCRB CDR3s in all four CD4+ subsets. Fewer insertions but more deletions were seen at VDJ junctions in type 1 diabetes patients.

Researchers reported sorting CD4+ naive, central memory, regulatory and stem cell-like memory cells via CD45RO/CCR7/CD25/CD127/CD95/CD27. Sorted populations all exceeded 98% purity. The sequenced sample consisted of naive CD4+ T cells from blood. The genes are TRBV5-1 and TRBJ2-6; D is unresolved. This TCR was recovered from a man aged 18 to 29 with type 1 diabetes. Here the CDR3 DNA reads TGCGCCAGCAGCTTGAAGCACTCTGGGGCCAACGTCCTGACTTTC. Its protein product is CASSLKHSGANVLTF.